This T cell receptor beta chain was sequenced during a study of early T cells in non-severe SARS-CoV-2 infection. At the level of the study: Sequencing was performed on bulk RNA from unsorted whole blood, leaving chains unpaired.

Individual cDNA molecules were tagged with unique molecular identifiers, the study reported. TCRdb processed the 5' RACE reads anew with MiXCR; each CDR3 protein has one entry. The sample yields more than 65,000 distinct CDR3 sequences, 9% to 15% seen once. This clonotype has a handful of counts. Its specificity is unknown. Study results and limitations: Private and CD4 specificities were missed by VDJdb matching, which favored anti-spike CD8 responses.

The receptor was isolated from an adult who was a healthcare worker with PCR-confirmed SARS-CoV-2 infection or an uninfected control (not recorded which). The sample consisted of whole blood.

The CDR3, as DNA: TGCAGTGCTAGGGACGCAGCCCGAGAGCAGTACTTC. This encodes CSARDAAREQYF. The chain employs TRBV20-1 and TRBJ2-7; no reliable D call. There are 12 residues in the CDR3. Germline V gene data show CDR1 as DFQATT and CDR2 as SNEGSKA (reference sequence). V shed 3 bases and J shed 7 bases, with 13 bases lying between them.